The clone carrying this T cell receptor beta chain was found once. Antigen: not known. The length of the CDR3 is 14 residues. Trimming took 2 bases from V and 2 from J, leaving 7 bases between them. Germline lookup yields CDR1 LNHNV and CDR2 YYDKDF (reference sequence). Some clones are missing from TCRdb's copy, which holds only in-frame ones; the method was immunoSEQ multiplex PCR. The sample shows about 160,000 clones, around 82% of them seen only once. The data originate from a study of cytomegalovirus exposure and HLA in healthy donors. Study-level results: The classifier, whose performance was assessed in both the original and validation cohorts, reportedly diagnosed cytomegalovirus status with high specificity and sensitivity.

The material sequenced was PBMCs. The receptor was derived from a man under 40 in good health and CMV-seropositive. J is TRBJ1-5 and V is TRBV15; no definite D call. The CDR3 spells CATSRPEGNQPQHF. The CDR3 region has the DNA TGTGCCACCAGCAGACCAGAGGGCAATCAGCCCCAGCATTTT.